These 4 T cell receptor beta chains share one sample of origin, sequenced in a study of blood T cell repertoires in COVID-19. Sequenced by immunoSEQ multiplex PCR; TCRdb stores in-frame clones only, minus some. Of over 200,000 clones listed, approximately 87% are singletons. Source material: PBMCs or T cells enriched from blood (not recorded which). All receptors derive from a woman aged 50 to 65 in a cohort exposed to, infected with or recovered from COVID-19 (not recorded which).

The chain has TRBV10-3 and TRBJ1-2; D not certain. Germline-derived CDR1 and CDR2 are ENHRY and SYGVKD. The CDR3 covers 16 residues. With 10 bases removed from V and 2 bases from J, the gap between germline ends came to 23 bases. CDR3 sequence reads: CATTPLEGPGNYGYTF. The CDR3 DNA reads TGTGCCACCACGCCGTTGGAGGGTCCGGGAAACTATGGCTACACCTTC.

The chain uses TRBV9 and TRBJ1-4, with TRBD1 as a possible D gene (5 bases). V lost 2 bases, J lost 3 bases, and 8 bases lay in between. Germline V gene lookup returns CDR1 SGDLS and CDR2 YYNGEE. This CDR3 contains 14 residues. Here the CDR3 reads CASSVQGSNEKLFF. The CDR3 nucleotides are TGTGCCAGCAGCGTGCAGGGTTCTAATGAAAAACTGTTTTTT.

The V and J genes are TRBV9 and TRBJ2-1; no definite D call. V lost 4 bases and J lost 2, with 7 bases in between. This CDR3 contains 13 residues. Germline lookup yields CDR1 SGDLS and CDR2 YYNGEE. In DNA, the CDR3 is TGTGCCAGCAGCCTACGTCCCTACAATGAGCAGTTCTTC. Encoded protein: CASSLRPYNEQFF.

This sequence joins TRBV7-3 and TRBJ2-1; TRBD2 aligns across 10 bases. CDR3 length equals 16 residues. Germline CDR1 is SGHTA and CDR2 is FQGTGA. The J segment lost 0 bases and the V segment lost 5 bases, leaving 4 bases of the junction unmatched. This CDR3 is CASSLAGAGSYNEQFF. DNA of the CDR3: TGTGCCAGCAGCCTAGCGGGGGCGGGCTCCTACAATGAGCAGTTCTTC.